The rows below give T cell receptor beta chains drawn from one sample of a study of blood T cells in healthy people across ages. From the 5' RACE reads, TCRdb called clonotypes with MiXCR, one entry per CDR3 protein. The profile shows about 940,000 distinct CDR3 sequences, around 48% of them singletons. The specimen sequenced was blood. The receptor set was obtained from a man aged 25-45 years in good health. Each CDR3 is given with its conserved first and last residue. Size is stated for part of the rows, as once, few or many counts, or as a class when the clone is expanded.

J: TRBJ2-1
size: .
V: TRBV29-1
CDR3: CSVDRAYEQFF

J: TRBJ2-5
size: .
V: TRBV30
CDR3: CAGSQLKTQYF

J: TRBJ2-7
size: .
V: TRBV4-2
CDR3: CASSQGEGLGSYEQYF

J: TRBJ1-5
size: many
V: TRBV28
CDR3: CASSLSGGGQPQHF

J: TRBJ2-3
size: .
V: TRBV7-9
CDR3: CASKEWAGGTDTQYF

J: TRBJ2-1
size: few
V: TRBV7-9
CDR3: CASSLFLGTEDNEQFF

J: TRBJ1-6
size: .
V: TRBV27
CDR3: CASSGDRAFYNSPLHF

J: TRBJ1-5
size: .
V: TRBV6-1
CDR3: CASSDGAQFPQHF

J: TRBJ1-2
size: few
V: TRBV4-2
CDR3: CASSQDEGARDGYTF

J: TRBJ2-7
size: .
V: TRBV6-2/TRBV6-3
CDR3: CASSYSGPPSEQYF

J: TRBJ2-1
size: many
V: TRBV4-1
CDR3: CASSQHPGGGNEQFF

J: .
size: .
V: TRBV3-1
CDR3: CASQGQGAHEQYF

J: TRBJ2-1
size: .
V: TRBV12-3/TRBV12-4
CDR3: CASSLEAGASNEQFF

J: TRBJ2-3
size: .
V: TRBV2
CDR3: CASSETNRGADTQYF

J: TRBJ2-5
size: .
V: TRBV9
CDR3: CASSVATQVWYNEQYF

J: TRBJ2-3
size: once
V: TRBV7-3
CDR3: CASSSLAGTGTDTQYF

J: TRBJ2-1
size: .
V: TRBV5-6
CDR3: CASSLVAGGSYNEQFF

J: TRBJ1-1
size: .
V: TRBV12-3/TRBV12-4
CDR3: CANSLEGGVNTEAFF

J: TRBJ2-3
size: .
V: TRBV30
CDR3: CAWGTTDTQYF

J: TRBJ1-5
size: .
V: TRBV7-2
CDR3: CASSQGQSNQPQQHF

J: TRBJ2-1
size: .
V: TRBV3-1
CDR3: CASSPGKAASSYNEQFF

J: TRBJ1-6
size: .
V: TRBV6-5
CDR3: CASSSDGTYNSPLHF

J: TRBJ1-2
size: .
V: TRBV2
CDR3: CASSRDQLYGYTF

J: TRBJ2-7
size: few
V: TRBV4-2
CDR3: CASSQVYRGYEQYF

J: TRBJ1-2
size: once
V: TRBV7-9
CDR3: CASSRDRTYGCTF

J: TRBJ1-5
size: .
V: TRBV20-1
CDR3: CSATEGLSNQPQHF

J: TRBJ2-7
size: .
V: TRBV29-1
CDR3: CSILVRGGYEQYF

J: TRBJ1-6
size: .
V: TRBV20-1
CDR3: CSARGGGQGEGASSYNSPLHF

J: TRBJ1-2
size: few
V: TRBV27
CDR3: CASSLSLLHGYTF

J: TRBJ2-3
size: few
V: TRBV3-1
CDR3: CASSPFSGTRRGDTQYF

J: TRBJ2-3
size: few
V: TRBV6-2/TRBV6-3
CDR3: CASSYGTGGPSTDTQYF

J: TRBJ1-5
size: few
V: TRBV6-1
CDR3: CASSLQGAGNQPQHF

J: TRBJ1-4
size: .
V: TRBV2
CDR3: CACSETSEKLFF

J: TRBJ2-7
size: .
V: TRBV6-5
CDR3: CASSRQGSEQYF

J: TRBJ2-7
size: few
V: TRBV7-2
CDR3: CASSQTSGYEQYF

J: TRBJ2-3
size: .
V: TRBV5-6
CDR3: CASSLKLAGGPSTDTQYF

J: TRBJ1-6
size: .
V: TRBV29-1
CDR3: CSVDARGFYNSPLHF

J: TRBJ2-4
size: .
V: TRBV6-1
CDR3: CASKGVYKNIQYF

J: TRBJ2-1
size: .
V: TRBV11-3
CDR3: CASSPSAWDEQFF

J: TRBJ1-1
size: .
V: TRBV9
CDR3: CASSGQTFEAFF